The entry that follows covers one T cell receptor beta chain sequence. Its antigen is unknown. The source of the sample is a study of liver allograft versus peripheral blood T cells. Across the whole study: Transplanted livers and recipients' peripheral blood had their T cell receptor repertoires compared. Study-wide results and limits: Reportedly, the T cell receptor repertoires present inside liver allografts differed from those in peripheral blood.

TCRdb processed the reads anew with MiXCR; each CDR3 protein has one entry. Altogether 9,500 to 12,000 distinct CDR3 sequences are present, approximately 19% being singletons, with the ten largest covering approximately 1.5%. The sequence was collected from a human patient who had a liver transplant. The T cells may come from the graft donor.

CDR3 DNA sequence: TGTGCCAGCAGTTTATACACAACAGATACGCAGTATTTT. The encoded protein is CASSLYTTDTQYF. The gene calls are TRBV12-3 or TRBV12-4 and TRBJ2-3; no definite D call. Trimming shortened V by 2 bases and J by 3 bases, and 6 bases separated the two germline ends. CDR3 size: 13 residues.